The 27 T cell receptor beta chains reported below all come from one sample, sequenced in a study of T cell repertoires in cytomegalovirus infection. TCRdb itself ran the reads through MiXCR, one entry per CDR3 protein. The table records approximately 990,000 distinct CDR3 sequences, around 32% of them present only once. Antigens for these TCRs are unknown. The specimen was cultured CD8+ T cells from PBMCs, collected from culture after CMV antigen stimulation. All receptors derive from a human donor in good health (CMV status not recorded). Some clones in this sample may be carry-over from other donors' samples.

The rearrangement joins TRBV6-6 to TRBJ1-6; 7 bases match TRBD1. Germline lookup yields CDR1 MNHNY and CDR2 SVGAGI (reference sequence). The trim removed 4 bases at V and 2 bases at J, leaving 2 bases unmatched. This CDR3 is 15 amino acids long. The CDR3 protein is CASSSTGAYNSPLHF. The CDR3 DNA reads as TGTGCCAGCAGTTCTACAGGGGCCTATAATTCACCCCTCCACTTT.

The chain uses TRBV19 and TRBJ2-1; tentatively, D is TRBD2 (7 bases). The germline CDR1 and CDR2 sequences are LNHDA and SQIVND (reference sequence). With 3 bases removed from V and 10 bases from J, the gap between germline ends came to 16 bases. The CDR3 extends over 14 amino acids. CDR3 DNA: TGTGCCAGTAGTATGGGGGGGGGGGCCTACGAGCAGTTCTTC. It encodes CASSMGGGAYEQFF.

This clonotype occurred a few times. The V call is TRBV6-5, the J call TRBJ1-1, with a weak D call TRBD1 (6 bases). V gave up 7 bases and J gave up 0 bases, with 9 bases separating them. This CDR3 has 13 amino acids. Per germline, CDR1 MNHEY and CDR2 SVGAGI. The CDR3 coding sequence is TGTGCCAGCACCGACAGGATGAACACTGAAGCTTTCTTT. Amino acid sequence: CASTDRMNTEAFF.

This clonotype showed up just a few times. V usage is TRBV15 and J usage is TRBJ2-2, with 7 bases lining up with TRBD2. This CDR3 is 14 amino acids long. With 5 bases clipped from V and 3 bases from J, the junction kept 3 bases outside the gene matches. CDR1 LNHNV and CDR2 YYDKDF come from the germline V gene (reference sequence). For the CDR3, the DNA is TGTGCCACCAGCTCACGGGGGGACACCGGGGAGCTGTTTTTT. Translated: CATSSRGDTGELFF.

This clonotype was observed many times. CDR3 DNA: TGTGCCAGCAGCTTAGCTGGGGTCGGGCAGTACTTC. Translating gives CASSLAGVGQYF. J is TRBJ2-7 and V is TRBV7-8; D uncertain. Germline CDR1 SGHVS, CDR2 FQNEAQ. Deletions cut 0 bases from V and 9 bases from J, with 9 bases between. The CDR3 extends over 12 amino acids.

This chain uses TRBV6-6 with TRBJ1-1; 11 nucleotides align to TRBD1. The V and J ends lost 4 bases and 0 bases, in that order; junction bases with no gene match: 4. Germline assignment: CDR1 MNHNY and CDR2 SVGAGI (reference sequence). The CDR3 extends over 16 amino acids. The CDR3 here is CASSLGQGELNTEAFF. CDR3 in DNA: TGTGCCAGCAGTTTGGGACAGGGGGAATTGAACACTGAAGCTTTCTTT.

The rearrangement joins TRBV28 to TRBJ2-7, with 8 bases that match TRBD1. CDR1 and CDR2 (germline): MDHEN, SYDVKM. CDR3 length: 13 residues. Trimming took 3 bases from V and 6 from J; bases not matched to a gene: 4. The DNA of the CDR3 is TGTGCCAGCAGTTTGACAGGGGCGAGCGAGCAGTACGTC. The encoded protein is CASSLTGASEQYV.

The chain combines TRBV6-2 or TRBV6-3 with TRBJ2-1; 9 positions match TRBD2. The CDR3 consists of 14 residues. CDR1 and CDR2 (germline): MNHEY, SVGEGT. Trimming removed 2 bases from V and 8 bases from J; junction bases left unmatched: 4. The DNA of the CDR3 is TGTGCCAGCAGTTACCTAGCGGGGAGAGATGAGCAGTTCTTC. Its translation is CASSYLAGRDEQFF.

This clonotype turned up a few times. The chain carries TRBV6-1 and TRBJ2-1; D not resolved. With 5 bases removed from V and 9 bases from J, the gap between germline ends came to 20 bases. The CDR3 contains 15 residues. In germline, CDR1 is MNHNS, CDR2 SASEGT. CDR3 sequence (DNA): TGTGCCAGCAGTCCCCACAGAGACCCAATGGGTGAGCAGTTCTTC. Protein product: CASSPHRDPMGEQFF.

This clonotype has more than one count but fewer than ten. The chain recombines TRBV28 with TRBJ2-2; 10 bases line up with TRBD1. The V gene end was trimmed by 7 bases and the J gene end by 3 bases; junction bases not matched to a gene: 8. The V gene's germline CDR1 is MDHEN and CDR2 SYDVKM. The CDR3 is 16 amino acids. The CDR3 DNA follows: TGTGCCAGCACCCCCACGGACAGGGGGTACACCGGGGAGCTGTTTTTT. It yields the protein CASTPTDRGYTGELFF.

The chain links TRBV12-3 or TRBV12-4 to TRBJ2-6; D might be TRBD1 or TRBD2, each matching 6 bases. This CDR3 spans 15 amino acids. The V end was cut by 7 bases, the J end by 2 bases, with 12 bases between. The CDR3 bases are TGTGCCAGCATTCCTAGGGGGGCTGGGGCCAACGTCCTGACTTTC. Translated: CASIPRGAGANVLTF.

This clonotype was detected a few times. This chain uses TRBV6-2 or TRBV6-3 with TRBJ2-1; D unclear. CDR3 length: 14 amino acids. The V gene's germline CDR1 is MNHEY and CDR2 SVGEGT. Trimming took 8 bases from V and 3 from J, leaving 14 bases between them. In nucleotides, the CDR3 is TGTGCCAGCCGGGCAAGGGTAGACTACAATGAGCAGTTCTTC. Translation: CASRARVDYNEQFF.

V and J are TRBV28 and TRBJ2-7; D unresolved. Trimming took off 5 bases at V and 1 base at J, with 6 bases between the two ends. Looked up from germline, CDR1 is MDHEN and CDR2 is SYDVKM. The CDR3 extends over 12 amino acids. CDR3 nucleotides: TGTGCCAGCAGTCCCACATCCTACGAGCAGTACGTC. This gives the protein CASSPTSYEQYV.

The table lists this clonotype with many counts. This sequence joins TRBV7-2 and TRBJ2-1; 10 nucleotides align to TRBD2. The CDR3 has 15 residues. Germline loops: CDR1 SGHTA, CDR2 FQGNSA. Germline trimming cut 3 bases from V and 7 bases from J; bases unmatched to any gene: 6. The CDR3 region is CASSFVAGGFNEQFF. CDR3 DNA sequence: TGTGCCAGCAGCTTCGTAGCGGGGGGATTTAATGAGCAGTTCTTC.

This clonotype was seen once. With a much larger clone just one base away, this may be a read error. The chain recombines TRBV7-6 with TRBJ1-1; D unresolved. CDR1 is SGHVS and CDR2 is FNYEAQ in the germline V gene. This CDR3 is built from 13 residues. The CDR3 region has the DNA TGTGTCAGCAGCTACCGACTGAACACTGAAGCTTTCTTT. Translating gives CVSSYRLNTEAFF.

This clonotype was found a few times. The gene calls are TRBV7-8 and TRBJ2-7; D is unclear. There are 15 residues in the CDR3. CDR1 is SGHVS, CDR2 FQNEAQ, per germline. Trimming left V 5 bases short and J 5 bases short, with 19 bases between. The CDR3 sequence: CASSPTVGAWDEQYF. CDR3 coding DNA: TGTGCCAGCAGCCCCACTGTAGGAGCTTGGGACGAGCAGTACTTC.

This clonotype was found a few times. The chain links TRBV6-1 to TRBJ2-1, with D possibly being TRBD2 (7 bases). Germline values: CDR1 MNHNS, CDR2 SASEGT. The CDR3 loop spans 14 amino acids. V shed 8 bases and J shed 4 bases, with 15 bases lying between them. In nucleotides, the CDR3 is TGTGCCAGCCCAACAGGGCGGGGGTACAATGAGCAGTTCTTC. It codes for CASPTGRGYNEQFF.

The chain links TRBV7-9 to TRBJ2-1; maybe TRBD2 (5 bases). Germline CDR1 and CDR2: SEHNR and FQNEAQ (reference sequence). The CDR3 is 14 amino acids. V lost 5 bases and J lost 12, with 20 bases in between. The CDR3: CASSIAPASEGQFF. CDR3 coding DNA: TGTGCCAGCAGCATCGCCCCCGCGTCCGAGGGGCAGTTCTTC.

Only a few counts were recorded for this clonotype. The rearrangement uses TRBV4-3 and TRBJ1-1; weak D call: TRBD1 (5 bases). Trimming shortened V by 0 bases and J by 5 bases, and 16 bases separated the two germline ends. CDR3 length: 16 residues. Germline CDR1 and CDR2: LGHNA and YSLEER. The CDR3, as DNA: TGCGCCAGCAGCCAAGAGGTCGGTAAGGGGCGTACTGAAGCTTTCTTT. Amino acids: CASSQEVGKGRTEAFF.

The chain combines TRBV7-6 with TRBJ2-5; the D gene is possibly TRBD1 (6 bases). With 3 bases removed from V and 3 bases from J, the gap between germline ends came to 17 bases. CDR3 size: 16 residues. Germline V gene data show CDR1 as SGHVS and CDR2 as FNYEAQ. CDR3 protein: CASSFPSRTAEETQYF. CDR3 bases: TGTGCCAGCAGCTTTCCCTCCCGGACAGCCGAAGAGACCCAGTACTTC.

Of note for this clonotype: The conserved phenylalanine or tryptophan normally closing the CDR3 is absent here, so this likely arose from a read error. The V and J genes are TRBV6-5 and TRBJ2-7, with TRBD1 matching 8 bases. The germline gives CDR1 MNHEY, CDR2 SVGAGI. The CDR3 length is 15 residues. J was trimmed by 2 bases and V by 5 bases; bases with no gene match: 8. DNA of the CDR3: TGTGCCAGCAGTGAAGGGGGACAGGCGACCTACGAGCAGTACTCC. Protein product: CASSEGGQATYEQYS.

This clonotype was seen ten or more times. The rearrangement joins TRBV11-2 to TRBJ2-4; D perhaps matches TRBD1 (5 bases). CDR1 SGHAT and CDR2 FQNNGV come from the germline V gene. The CDR3 is 15 residues long. The V end was cut by 5 bases, the J end by 0 bases, with 11 bases between. The CDR3 loop is CASSIRVVAKNIQYF. The CDR3 region has the DNA TGTGCCAGCAGCATCAGGGTTGTAGCCAAAAACATTCAGTACTTC.

The genes are TRBV12-3 or TRBV12-4 and TRBJ2-4, with 9 bases matching TRBD2. Trimming cost V 4 bases and J 3 bases; bases outside gene matches: 7. CDR3 length equals 16 residues. CDR3 loop: CASSSSSGDYKNIQYF. In nucleotides, the CDR3 is TGTGCCAGCAGTTCCTCTAGCGGGGACTACAAAAACATTCAGTACTTC.

This sequence joins TRBV12-3 or TRBV12-4 and TRBJ2-1; D might be TRBD1 (5 bases). The length of the CDR3 is 14 residues. Trimming cost V 1 base and J 8 bases, with 12 bases left between them. The CDR3 spells CASSLEAGSDEQFF. In DNA, the CDR3 is TGTGCCAGCAGTTTAGAGGCAGGGTCCGATGAGCAGTTCTTC.

This clonotype has a handful of counts. This chain uses TRBV4-1 with TRBJ2-1; 7 positions agree with TRBD1. V was clipped by 8 bases and J by 5 bases; unmatched bases: 9. Germline V gene data show CDR1 as MGHRA and CDR2 as YSYEKL. This CDR3 is 14 amino acids long. The CDR3 DNA sequence: TGCGCCAGCTCAATAGGGGGCATGAACAATGAGCAGTTCTTC. Protein product: CASSIGGMNNEQFF.

The genes are TRBV7-4 and TRBJ2-1; maybe TRBD1 (6 bases). The CDR3 contains 15 residues. Trimming removed 5 bases at V and 5 bases at J, with 16 bases between. In germline, CDR1 is SGHVT, CDR2 SQSDAQ. CDR3 DNA sequence: TGTGCCAGCAGCCCCCCAGGGGTAGAACACAATGAGCAGTTCTTC. This codes for CASSPPGVEHNEQFF.

The chain joins TRBV7-9 to TRBJ2-2, with D hard to call. CDR3 length equals 16 residues. Trimming stripped 5 bases from V and 5 bases from J, with 18 bases between. Germline V lookup: CDR1 SEHNR, CDR2 FQNEAQ (reference sequence). The CDR3 region has the DNA TGTGCCAGCAGCCCACCCGGTCTTGGTTCGACCGGGGAGCTGTTTTTT. Amino acid sequence: CASSPPGLGSTGELFF.